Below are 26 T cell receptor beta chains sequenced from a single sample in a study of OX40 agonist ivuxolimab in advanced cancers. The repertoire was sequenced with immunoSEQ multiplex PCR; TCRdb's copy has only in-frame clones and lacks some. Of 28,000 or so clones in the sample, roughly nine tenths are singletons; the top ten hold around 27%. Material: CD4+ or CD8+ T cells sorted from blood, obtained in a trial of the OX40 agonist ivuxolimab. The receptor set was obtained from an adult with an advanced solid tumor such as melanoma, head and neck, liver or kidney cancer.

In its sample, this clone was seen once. The CDR3 region is CASRRGEGGFGVSEQYF. CDR3 coding DNA: TGTGCGTCTCGCCGAGGGGAGGGCGGTTTCGGGGTTAGCGAGCAGTACTTC. The chain recombines TRBV2 with TRBJ2-7; 7 nucleotides line up with TRBD2. Germline CDR1 SNHLY, CDR2 FYNNEI. The CDR3 runs 17 residues.

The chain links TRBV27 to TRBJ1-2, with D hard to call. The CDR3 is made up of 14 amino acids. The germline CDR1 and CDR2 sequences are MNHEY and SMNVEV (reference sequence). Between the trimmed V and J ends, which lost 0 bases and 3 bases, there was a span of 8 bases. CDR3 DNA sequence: TGTGCCAGCAGTTTATCAGGCAGCTACTATGGCTACACCTTC. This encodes CASSLSGSYYGYTF.

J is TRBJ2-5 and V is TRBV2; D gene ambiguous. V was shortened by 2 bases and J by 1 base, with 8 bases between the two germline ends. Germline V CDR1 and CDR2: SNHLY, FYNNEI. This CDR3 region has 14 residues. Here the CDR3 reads CASSELPSQETQYF. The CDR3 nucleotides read TGTGCCAGCAGTGAACTACCGTCCCAAGAGACCCAGTACTTC.

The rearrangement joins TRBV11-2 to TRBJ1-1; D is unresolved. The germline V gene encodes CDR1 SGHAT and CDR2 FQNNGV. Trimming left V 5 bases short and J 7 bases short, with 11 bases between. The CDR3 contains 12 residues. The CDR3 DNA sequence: TGTGCCAGCAGCACTACGGGCTATGAAGCTTTCTTT. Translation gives CASSTTGYEAFF.

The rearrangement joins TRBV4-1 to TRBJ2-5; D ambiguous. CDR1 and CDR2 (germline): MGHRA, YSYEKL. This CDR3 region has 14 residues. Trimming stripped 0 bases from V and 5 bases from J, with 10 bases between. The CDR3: CASSQDSLQETQYF. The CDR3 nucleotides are TGCGCCAGCAGCCAAGATAGTCTCCAGGAGACCCAGTACTTC.

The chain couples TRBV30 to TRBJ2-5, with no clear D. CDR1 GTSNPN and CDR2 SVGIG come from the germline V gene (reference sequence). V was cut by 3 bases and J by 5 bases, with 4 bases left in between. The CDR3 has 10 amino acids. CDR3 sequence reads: CAWRMETQYF. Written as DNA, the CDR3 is TGTGCCTGGAGAATGGAGACCCAGTACTTC.

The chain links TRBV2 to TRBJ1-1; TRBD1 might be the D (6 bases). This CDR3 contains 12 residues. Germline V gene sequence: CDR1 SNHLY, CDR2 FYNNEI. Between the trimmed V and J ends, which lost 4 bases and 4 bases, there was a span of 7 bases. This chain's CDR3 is CASSVGGTEAFF. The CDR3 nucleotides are TGTGCCAGCAGTGTAGGGGGCACTGAAGCTTTCTTT.

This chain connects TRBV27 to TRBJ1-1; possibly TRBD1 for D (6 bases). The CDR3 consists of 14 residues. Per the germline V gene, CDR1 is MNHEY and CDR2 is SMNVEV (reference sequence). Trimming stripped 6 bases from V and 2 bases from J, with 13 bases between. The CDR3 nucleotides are TGTGCCAGCAGGGAGGGGGGGTTAAACACTGAAGCTTTCTTT. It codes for CASREGGLNTEAFF.

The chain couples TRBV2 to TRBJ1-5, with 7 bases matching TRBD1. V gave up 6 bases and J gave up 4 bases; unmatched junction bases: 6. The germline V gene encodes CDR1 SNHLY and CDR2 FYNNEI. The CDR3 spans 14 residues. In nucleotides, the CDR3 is TGTGCCAGCAGGGACAGGATGGGAAATCAGCCCCAGCATTTT. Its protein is CASRDRMGNQPQHF. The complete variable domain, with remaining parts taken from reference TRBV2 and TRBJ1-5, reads EPEVTQTPSHQVTQMGQEVILRCVPISNHLYFYWYRQILGQKVEFLVSFYNNEISEKSEIFDDQFSVERPDGSNFTLKIRSTKLEDSAMYFCASRDRMGNQPQHFGDGTRLSIL.

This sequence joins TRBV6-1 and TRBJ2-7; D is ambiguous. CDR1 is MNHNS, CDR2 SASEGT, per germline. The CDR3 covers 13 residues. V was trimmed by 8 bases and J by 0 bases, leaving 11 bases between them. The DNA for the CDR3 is TGTGCCAGCTATACAGTTTCCTCCTACGAGCAGTACTTC. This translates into CASYTVSSYEQYF.

DNA for the CDR3: TGTGCCAGCAGTTCAGCGGGAGAGGGCTACGAGCAGTACTTC. Residues: CASSSAGEGYEQYF. V gene TRBV27 combines with J gene TRBJ2-7, with 8 positions matching TRBD2. J was trimmed by 3 bases and V by 4 bases; bases with no gene match: 5. Per germline, CDR1 MNHEY and CDR2 SMNVEV (reference sequence). This CDR3 region has 14 residues.

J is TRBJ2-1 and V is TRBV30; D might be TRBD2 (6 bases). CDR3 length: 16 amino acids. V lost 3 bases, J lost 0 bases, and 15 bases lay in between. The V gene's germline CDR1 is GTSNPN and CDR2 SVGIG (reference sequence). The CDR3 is CAWSPLAGSSYNEQFF. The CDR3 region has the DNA TGTGCCTGGAGCCCGTTGGCGGGAAGCTCCTACAATGAGCAGTTCTTC. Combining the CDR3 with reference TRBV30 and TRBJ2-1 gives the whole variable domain SQTIHQWPATLVQPVGSPLSLECTVEGTSNPNLYWYRQAAGRGLQLLFYSVGIGQISSEVPQNLSASRPQDRQFILSSKKLLLSDSGFYLCAWSPLAGSSYNEQFFGPGTRLTVL.

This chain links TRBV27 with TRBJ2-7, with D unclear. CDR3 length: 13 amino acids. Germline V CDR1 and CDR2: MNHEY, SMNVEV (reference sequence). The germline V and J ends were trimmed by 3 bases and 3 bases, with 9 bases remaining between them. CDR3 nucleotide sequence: TGTGCCAGCAGTTTGAACCGAAACTACGAGCAGTACTTC. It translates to CASSLNRNYEQYF.

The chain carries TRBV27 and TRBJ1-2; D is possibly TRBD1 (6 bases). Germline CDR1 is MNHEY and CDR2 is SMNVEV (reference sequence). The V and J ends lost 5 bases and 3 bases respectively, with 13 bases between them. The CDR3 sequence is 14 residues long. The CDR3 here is CASSHGPGDYGYTF. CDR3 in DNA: TGTGCCAGCAGTCACGGACCAGGGGACTATGGCTACACCTTC.

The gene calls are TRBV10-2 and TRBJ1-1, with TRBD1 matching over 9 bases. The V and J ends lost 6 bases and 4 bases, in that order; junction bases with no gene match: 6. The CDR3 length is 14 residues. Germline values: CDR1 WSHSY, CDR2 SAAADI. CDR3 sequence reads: CASSGQGRSTEAFF. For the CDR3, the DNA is TGCGCCAGCAGCGGACAGGGGAGGAGCACTGAAGCTTTCTTT.

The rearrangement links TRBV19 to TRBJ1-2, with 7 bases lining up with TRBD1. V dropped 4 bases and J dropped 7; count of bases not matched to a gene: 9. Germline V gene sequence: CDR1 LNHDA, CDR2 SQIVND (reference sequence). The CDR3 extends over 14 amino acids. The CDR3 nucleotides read TGTGCCAGTAGTACCCAACAGGGGATCTCTGGCTACACCTTC. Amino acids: CASSTQQGISGYTF.

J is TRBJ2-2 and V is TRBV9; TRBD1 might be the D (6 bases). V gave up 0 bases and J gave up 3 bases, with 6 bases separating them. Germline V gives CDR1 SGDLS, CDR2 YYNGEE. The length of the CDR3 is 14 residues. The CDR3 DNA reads TGTGCCAGCAGCGTAGAGGGGGACACCGGGGAGCTGTTTTTT. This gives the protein CASSVEGDTGELFF.

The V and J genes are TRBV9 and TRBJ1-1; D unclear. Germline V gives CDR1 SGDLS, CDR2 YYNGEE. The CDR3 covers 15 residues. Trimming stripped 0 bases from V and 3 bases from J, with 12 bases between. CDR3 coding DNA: TGTGCCAGCAGCGTAGGGGCAGTGATGGACACTGAAGCTTTCTTT. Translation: CASSVGAVMDTEAFF.

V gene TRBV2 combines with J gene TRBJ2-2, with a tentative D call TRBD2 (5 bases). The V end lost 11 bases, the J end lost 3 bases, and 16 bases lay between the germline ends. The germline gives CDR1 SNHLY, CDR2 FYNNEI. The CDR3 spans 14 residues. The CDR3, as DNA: TGTGCCGTGTCCGGGATGGCGGACACCGGGGAGCTGTTTTTT. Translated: CAVSGMADTGELFF.

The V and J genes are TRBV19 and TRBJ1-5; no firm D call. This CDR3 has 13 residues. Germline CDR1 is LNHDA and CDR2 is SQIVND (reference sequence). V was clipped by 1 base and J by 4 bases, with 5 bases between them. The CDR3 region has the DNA TGTGCCAGTAGTATAGCGAGGAATCAGCCCCAGCATTTT. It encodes CASSIARNQPQHF. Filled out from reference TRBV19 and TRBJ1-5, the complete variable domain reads DGGITQSPKYLFRKEGQNVTLSCEQNLNHDAMYWYRQDPGQGLRLIYYSQIVNDFQKGDIAEGYSVSREKKESFPLTVTSAQKNPTAFYLCASSIARNQPQHFGDGTRLSIL.

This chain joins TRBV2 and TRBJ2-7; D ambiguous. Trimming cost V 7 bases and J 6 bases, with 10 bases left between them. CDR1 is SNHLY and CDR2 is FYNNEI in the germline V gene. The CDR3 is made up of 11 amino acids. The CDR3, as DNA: TGTGCCAGCACGCATGCGCGCGAGCAGTACTTC. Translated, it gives CASTHAREQYF.

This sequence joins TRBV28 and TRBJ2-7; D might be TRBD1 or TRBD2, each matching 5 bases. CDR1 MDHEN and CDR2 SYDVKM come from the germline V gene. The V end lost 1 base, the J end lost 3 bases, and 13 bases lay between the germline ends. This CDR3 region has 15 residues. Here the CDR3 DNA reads TGTGCCAGCAGTTTATATCAGGGAGCGAACTACGAGCAGTACTTC. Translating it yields CASSLYQGANYEQYF.

The chain's CDR3 is CASSSRASDITDEQYF. The CDR3 nucleotides are TGTGCCAGCAGCTCTCGAGCTAGCGATATCACCGACGAGCAGTACTTC. V is TRBV13 and J is TRBJ2-5; possibly TRBD2 for D (6 bases). The DNA end favors TRBJ2-7, so the J call may be wrong. Germline V gives CDR1 PRHDT, CDR2 FYEKMQ (reference sequence). The CDR3 covers 16 residues.

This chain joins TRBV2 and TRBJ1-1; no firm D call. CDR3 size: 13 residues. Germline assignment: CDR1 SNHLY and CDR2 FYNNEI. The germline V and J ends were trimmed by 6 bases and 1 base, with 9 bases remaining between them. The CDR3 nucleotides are TGTGCCAGCAGCCGAGAGAGGAACACTGAAGCTTTCTTT. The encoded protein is CASSRERNTEAFF. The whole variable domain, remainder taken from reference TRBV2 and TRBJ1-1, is EPEVTQTPSHQVTQMGQEVILRCVPISNHLYFYWYRQILGQKVEFLVSFYNNEISEKSEIFDDQFSVERPDGSNFTLKIRSTKLEDSAMYFCASSRERNTEAFFGQGTRLTVV.

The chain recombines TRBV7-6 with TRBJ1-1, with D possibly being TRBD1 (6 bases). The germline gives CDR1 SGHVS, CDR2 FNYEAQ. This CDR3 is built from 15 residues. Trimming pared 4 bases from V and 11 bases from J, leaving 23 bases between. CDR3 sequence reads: CASSSTGKGVEGAFF. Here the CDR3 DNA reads TGTGCCAGCAGCTCCACAGGGAAGGGGGTTGAAGGGGCTTTCTTT.

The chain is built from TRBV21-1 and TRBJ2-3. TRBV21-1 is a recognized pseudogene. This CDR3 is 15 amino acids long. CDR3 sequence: CASSKEGGITDTQYF. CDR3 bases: TGTGCCAGCAGCAAAGAGGGCGGAATCACAGATACGCAGTATTTT.